This T cell receptor beta chain was retrieved from a study of blood T cell repertoires in COVID-19. Data came from immunoSEQ multiplex PCR; TCRdb stores just in-frame clones and leaves some out. This table has about 63,000 clones, 80% to 90% appearing once. There are 16 residues in the CDR3. Germline lookup yields CDR1 SGHVS and CDR2 FNYEAQ. V lost 7 bases, J lost 12 bases, and 27 bases lay in between. The cohort comprised adults aged about 18 to 90 years residing in 20 to 25 US areas. This clonotype was sampled from a woman between 35 and 50 years old with acute COVID-19. The sequenced sample consisted of PBMCs or T cells enriched from blood (not recorded which). This chain uses TRBV7-6 with TRBJ1-4; maybe TRBD1 (5 bases). CDR3 residues: CASTSLGGTGPKQLFF. The CDR3 nucleotides read TGTGCCAGCACCTCCCTCGGGGGAACAGGTCCGAAGCAACTGTTTTTT.